This T cell receptor beta chain was profiled in a study of T-cell reconstitution after alpha-beta-depleted transplantation in children. Molecular barcoding with unique molecular identifiers was used for the TCRbeta library. MiXCR was run by TCRdb on the PCR reads, yielding one entry per CDR3 protein. The sample has 450,000 to 600,000 distinct CDR3 sequences; roughly 13% are singletons. The table lists this clonotype with many counts. Its antigen is unknown. Overall study findings and caveats: For some patients, TCRbeta diversity was high at day 60 because of recipient T cells and thymic progenitors that survived. T cells produced anew were the main source of T-cell counts and diversity one year after transplant. Reported findings indicate that, about two months after transplant, alpha-beta T cells came from several hundred expanded clones, which were derived from non-depleted graft cells.

The specimen comprised PBMCs, mostly from graft donor cells, sampled 360 days after TCRalphabeta/CD19-depleted stem cell transplant. The receptor was isolated from a male patient younger than 18 who had a stem cell transplant for acute myeloid leukemia, so the T cells may come from the graft donor.

This CDR3 reads CASSFTETQYF. The CDR3 DNA sequence: TGTGCCAGCAGCTTTACGGAGACCCAGTACTTC. V is TRBV7-8 and J is TRBJ2-5; unclear D gene. The V and J ends lost 3 bases and 5 bases respectively, with 4 bases between them. Germline loops: CDR1 SGHVS, CDR2 FQNEAQ. This CDR3 region has 11 residues.